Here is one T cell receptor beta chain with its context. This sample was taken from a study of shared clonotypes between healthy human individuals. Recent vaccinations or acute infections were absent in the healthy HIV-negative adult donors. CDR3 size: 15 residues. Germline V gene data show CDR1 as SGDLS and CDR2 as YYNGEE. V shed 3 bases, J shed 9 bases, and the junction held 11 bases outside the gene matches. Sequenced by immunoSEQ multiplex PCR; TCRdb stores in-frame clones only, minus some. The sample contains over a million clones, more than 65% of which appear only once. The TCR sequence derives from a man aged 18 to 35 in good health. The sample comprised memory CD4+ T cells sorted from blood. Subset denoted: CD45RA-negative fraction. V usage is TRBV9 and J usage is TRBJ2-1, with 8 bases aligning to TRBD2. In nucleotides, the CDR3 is TGTGCCAGCAGCGCGGACTCCGGGACTAGGGGTGAGCAGTTCTTC. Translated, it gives CASSADSGTRGEQFF.